This TCR beta chain emerged from a study of T cells after yellow fever vaccination (dated by TCRdb to 2018 to 2020). About the full investigation: The SMART-Seq v4 Ultra Low Input RNA kit was used to prepare libraries from fractions with low cell numbers. To follow T-cell clones before and after both primary and booster YFV17D yellow fever vaccination, bulk TCR alpha and beta repertoires underwent longitudinal sequencing. The cohort comprised two healthy male donors, one aged 18 to 30 and one aged 30 to 40 years. Blood was collected at multiple timepoints before and after primary and secondary immunization, and bulk PBMC replicates and cell subsets were isolated. Paper-wide results and their limitations: Most clones expanded after primary vaccination (around 96% of CD4 and roughly 88% of CD8) were re-detected after the booster, suggesting that broad memory maintenance occurred. A small share of clonotypes was detected in both CD4 and CD8 compartments, with the overlap likely arising from convergent recombination. Computational filtering was required because FACS-sorted repertoires could contain abundant contaminating clonotypes from the bulk population. Compared with the primary T-cell response, the secondary T-cell response was faster but weaker, reaching its peak on day 5 rather than on day 15. Only a couple of donors were included in the study, so the extent to which the findings can be generalized is limited.

Synthesis of TCR cDNA relied on 5'RACE template switching, a step that introduced a universal primer site along with unique molecular identifiers. Priming for cDNA synthesis came from both the TCR alpha and TCR beta constant segments. Two PCR steps were used to amplify libraries, with sample barcodes and sequencing adapters being added in the second step. Sequencing of libraries was performed on Illumina HiSeq 2500 (2x100 bp) or NovaSeq (2x150 bp). The published analysis was carried out like this. MIGEC handled demultiplexing of reads and collapsing into UMI consensus sequences, while MiXCR performed V(D)J alignment. Clonotypes responding to the vaccine were identified with edgeR on replicate PBMC samples, with the criteria of FDR below 0.01 and a log2 fold change above 5 up to day 15. Each bulk clonotype was labeled CD4 or CD8 based on which sequenced repertoire, CD4 or CD8, contained the clonotype at higher abundance. A clonotype counted as NS4B-specific if enriched at least 10-fold in dextramer-positive versus dextramer-negative fractions, with CD4-biased clonotypes left out. TCRdb trimmed public reads at Q25 via fastp, called clones via MiXCR and kept in-frame beta chains. Every distinct CDR3 protein forms one entry, paired with its most common genes and DNA. It is TCRdb's table, rather than the study itself, that gives the V and J calls and clone size. This sample comprises 96,000 or so distinct CDR3 sequences, approximately 9% of them detected only once. The ten most abundant clones make up 15% to 20% of the sample.

What this sample's treatment or condition label stands for: live attenuated yellow fever vaccine strain. A standard Ficoll-Paque protocol was used to isolate PBMCs from peripheral blood. Epitope-specific CD8 T cells were sorted with a dextramer loaded with the yellow fever NS4B epitope peptide, and anti-CD3 and anti-CD8 staining was applied. TriZol was used to extract RNA from bulk PBMCs, from CD4 and CD8 fractions, and from dextramer-positive and dextramer-negative fractions. From V the trimming removes 1 base and from J it removes 4 bases, while the gene matches leave 1 base of the junction unaccounted for. Counted from cysteine to phenylalanine, this CDR3 has 14 amino acids. The CDR3 DNA has 42 bases and is translated from base 1. Comment on this clonotype: Base-call qualities are not available, and no considerably larger clone is one nucleotide away.

The source is a man aged 18-30 years who received the YFV17D yellow fever vaccine. The rearranged segments are TRBV12-3 or TRBV12-4 and TRBJ2-7, and TRBD1 aligns with 10 junction nucleotides. Sequenced material: CD8+ T cells not binding an NS4B(214-222) dextramer, sorted from PBMCs, taken roughly 14 days after the first yellow fever vaccination. According to the study, the label for this sample's cell subset or site signals: NS4B epitope dextramer-negative CD8 T cells. The DNA reads as follows: TGTGCCAGCAGTTTAGGGGGACAGGGGTACGAGCAGTACTTC. It translates as CASSLGGQGYEQYF.